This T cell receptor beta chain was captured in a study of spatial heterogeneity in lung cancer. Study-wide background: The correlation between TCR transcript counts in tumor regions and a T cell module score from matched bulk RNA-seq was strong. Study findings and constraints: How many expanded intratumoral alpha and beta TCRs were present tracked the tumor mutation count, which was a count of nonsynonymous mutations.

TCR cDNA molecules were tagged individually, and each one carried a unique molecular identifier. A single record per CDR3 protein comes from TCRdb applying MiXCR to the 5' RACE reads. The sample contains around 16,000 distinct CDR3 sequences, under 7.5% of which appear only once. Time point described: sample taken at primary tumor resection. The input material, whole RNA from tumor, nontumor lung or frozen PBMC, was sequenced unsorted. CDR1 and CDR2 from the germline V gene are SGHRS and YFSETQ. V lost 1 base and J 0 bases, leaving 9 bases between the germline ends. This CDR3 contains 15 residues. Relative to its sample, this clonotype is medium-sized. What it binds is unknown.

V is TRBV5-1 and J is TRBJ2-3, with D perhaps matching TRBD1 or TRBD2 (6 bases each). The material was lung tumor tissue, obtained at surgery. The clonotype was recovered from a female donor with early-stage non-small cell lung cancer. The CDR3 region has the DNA TGCGCCAGCAGCTTGAGGGGGGTGAGCACAGATACGCAGTATTTT. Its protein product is CASSLRGVSTDTQYF.